The rows below give T cell receptor beta chains drawn from one sample of a study of T cells in localized non-small cell lung cancer. The table came from immunoSEQ multiplex PCR; TCRdb's copy has only in-frame clones and leaves some out. The sample has tens of thousands of clones, 81% seen once. Sequencing used peripheral blood mononuclear cells, obtained before any cancer treatment. The receptors originated from a man between 40 and 70 years old with stage III lung adenocarcinoma. CDR3s include the opening cysteine and the closing phenylalanine or tryptophan. D genes are given only for firm matches. Not all rows give a size; the values are once, few, many and, for expanded clones, a class.

d_gene	v_gene	abundance	j_gene	CDR3aa	CDR3nt
.	TRBV7-2	.	TRBJ1-2	CASSLSPGQLTNYGYTF	TGTGCCAGCAGCTTATCTCCAGGGCAACTAACTAACTATGGCTACACCTTC
.	TRBV7-8	.	TRBJ1-1	CASSLRDRYTEAFF	TGTGCCAGCAGCTTAAGAGACCGCTACACTGAAGCTTTCTTT
.	TRBV27	.	TRBJ2-7	CASSLGTSKYEQYF	TGTGCCAGCAGTTTAGGGACTTCCAAATACGAGCAGTACTTC
.	TRBV11-2	.	TRBJ2-7	CASSLNSGTFTYEQYF	TGTGCCAGCAGCCTGAACTCAGGGACTTTTACCTACGAGCAGTACTTC
.	TRBV27	.	TRBJ1-3	CASSSGGPSGNTIYF	TGTGCCAGCAGTTCAGGAGGGCCCTCTGGAAACACCATATATTTT
.	TRBV5-4	.	TRBJ1-1	CASSSATEGTEAFF	TGTGCCAGCAGCTCCGCTACAGAGGGCACTGAAGCTTTCTTT
.	TRBV9	.	TRBJ2-5	CASSAEGGETQYF	TGTGCCAGCAGCGCCGAAGGAGGAGAGACCCAGTACTTC
TRBD1	TRBV10-3	few	TRBJ2-2	CAIRRGQGSPGELFF	TGTGCCATCAGGAGGGGACAGGGAAGCCCCGGGGAGCTGTTTTTT
.	TRBV5-1	.	TRBJ1-1	CASSFEPGQLNTEAFF	TGCGCCAGCAGCTTCGAACCCGGACAGTTGAACACTGAAGCTTTCTTT
TRBD1	TRBV27	once	TRBJ2-2	CASSLSKGQGTGELFF	TGTGCCAGCAGTTTATCGAAGGGACAGGGGACCGGGGAGCTGTTTTTT
.	TRBV7-2	once	TRBJ2-7	CASSFNQGTSEQYF	TGTGCCAGCAGCTTCAATCAGGGTACCTCCGAGCAGTACTTC
.	TRBV5-6	.	TRBJ2-7	CASSPGNYEQYF	TGTGCCAGCAGTCCAGGGAACTACGAGCAGTACTTC
TRBD2	TRBV11-2	once	TRBJ2-1	CASSLRLAGGPPYNEQFF	TGTGCCAGCAGCCTCCGACTAGCGGGGGGCCCGCCGTACAATGAGCAGTTCTTC
.	TRBV15	few	TRBJ2-7	CATSRDQPGSYEQYF	TGTGCCACCAGCAGAGATCAGCCGGGATCCTACGAGCAGTACTTC
.	TRBV27	.	TRBJ2-7	CASSKTASYEQYF	TGTGCCAGCAGTAAGACAGCCTCCTACGAGCAGTACTTC
.	TRBV7-8	once	TRBJ1-3	CASSLLQGLRNTIYF	TGTGCCAGCAGCTTATTACAGGGATTGCGAAACACCATATATTTT
TRBD2	TRBV19	.	TRBJ2-3	CASSGGLAGHPSTDTQYF	TGTGCCAGTAGTGGGGGACTAGCGGGGCATCCTAGCACAGATACGCAGTATTTT
.	TRBV19	.	TRBJ1-4	CASSLIREKLFF	TGTGCCAGTAGTCTGATTCGGGAAAAACTGTTTTTT
.	TRBV13	.	TRBJ2-7	CASSFGSYEQYF	TGTGCCAGCAGCTTTGGGTCCTACGAGCAGTACTTC
.	TRBV2	once	TRBJ1-6	CASKGGQGELWYSPLHF	TGTGCCAGCAAGGGGGGTCAGGGTGAGCTATGGTATTCACCCCTCCACTTT
.	TRBV4-2	.	TRBJ1-4	CASSQDQGYKEKLFF	TGTGCCAGCAGCCAAGACCAGGGTTACAAGGAAAAACTGTTTTTT
TRBD2	TRBV18	.	TRBJ2-7	CASSLAGGPYEQYF	TGTGCCAGCTCGTTAGCGGGGGGGCCCTACGAGCAGTACTTC
TRBD1	TRBV27	.	TRBJ1-1	CASRTGFGNTEAFF	TGTGCCAGCAGGACAGGGTTTGGTAACACTGAAGCTTTCTTT
TRBD2	TRBV9	.	TRBJ2-1	CASSAHLSGEYNEQFF	TGTGCCAGCAGCGCGCACCTTAGCGGGGAATACAATGAGCAGTTCTTC
TRBD1	TRBV5-6	.	TRBJ2-3	CASSPPLQGASDTQYF	TGTGCCAGCAGCCCTCCCCTGCAGGGGGCATCAGATACGCAGTATTTT
.	TRBV6-5	.	TRBJ2-5	CASGGGDLMETQYF	TGTGCCAGCGGCGGGGGCGACTTAATGGAGACCCAGTACTTC
TRBD1	TRBV28	.	TRBJ1-5	CASSPPPGTGTSWGSNQPQHF	TGTGCCAGCAGTCCTCCCCCCGGGACAGGGACCTCTTGGGGTAGCAATCAGCCCCAGCATTTT
TRBD1	TRBV7-8	.	TRBJ2-3	CASSLSSWRQGHNTQYF	TGTGCCAGCAGCCTAAGTAGTTGGCGACAGGGGCACAATACGCAGTATTTT
.	TRBV11-1	.	TRBJ2-3	CASSLDGVGTDTQYF	TGTGCCAGCAGCTTAGACGGGGTGGGGACAGATACGCAGTATTTT
.	TRBV6-6	.	TRBJ1-4	CASSATGYLNEKLFF	TGTGCCAGCAGTGCAACAGGGTACCTTAATGAAAAACTGTTTTTT
.	TRBV4-1	.	TRBJ2-1	CASSQDLGTARHNEQFF	TGCGCCAGCAGCCAAGATCTCGGGACTGCAAGGCACAATGAGCAGTTCTTC